The clone carrying this T cell receptor (beta chain) was detected once. The antigen is undetermined. Trimming took 0 bases from V and 2 from J, leaving 10 bases between them. Germline assignment: CDR1 SGHKS and CDR2 YYEKEE (reference sequence). This CDR3 is 15 amino acids long. This specimen comes from a study of T-cell memory formation after mild COVID-19. Study background: Most TCR clusters belonged to a single donor. Notes on the study in general: What remained unconfirmed was the SARS-CoV-2 specificity of second-wave clones peaking on day 37. Within pre-infection memory, some responding clones were found, suggesting cross-reactive memory joined. Contracting CD4+ clones sat mainly in CM and EM; CD8+ in EMRA.

MiXCR, applied by TCRdb to the 5' RACE reads, yields one record per CDR3 protein. The sample lists some 100,000 distinct CDR3 sequences, around 10% occurring once. The sequenced material came from PBMCs or a T cell subset sorted from them (not recorded which). The chain has TRBV5-5 and TRBJ2-3; D is ambiguous. The sequence was collected from a man younger than 35 who had mild COVID-19 (a few samples of this study predate the infection). Cell type and time point are not known. The DNA for the CDR3 is TGTGCCAGCAGCTTGGGAGGTAGTTACACAGATACGCAGTATTTT. Residues: CASSLGGSYTDTQYF.